This T cell receptor (beta chain) appears in the sequencing data of a study of beta chain features in type 1 diabetes. Since all of the isolated RNA was reverse transcribed, expressed TCRB transcripts were what got sequenced. The table came from immunoSEQ multiplex PCR; TCRdb's copy has only in-frame clones and leaves some out. The data show 300,000 to 450,000 clones, with around an eighth seen just once and about 0.018% held by the top ten. The authors took one heparinised blood draw, averaging about 116 mL, from each donor. With 4 bases clipped from V and 5 bases from J, the junction kept 0 bases outside the gene matches. Germline V gives CDR1 MDHEN, CDR2 SYDVKM. The CDR3 sequence is 12 residues long. Details on this clone: Other DNA sequences from this sample encode an identical CDR3 as well.

The chain is built from TRBV28 and TRBJ2-3; 7 nucleotides align to TRBD2. The sequenced material came from naive CD4+ T cells from blood. This TCR came from a man aged 18 to 30 in good health. The CDR3 bases are TGTGCCAGCAGTTCGGGGGGAGATACGCAGTATTTT. It codes for CASSSGGDTQYF. The full variable domain, in which reference TRBV28 and TRBJ2-3 provide the parts outside the CDR3, is DVKVTQSSRYLVKRTGEKVFLECVQDMDHENMFWYRQDPGLGLRLIYFSYDVKMKEKGDIPEGYSVSREKKERFSLILESASTNQTSMYLCASSSGGDTQYFGPGTRLTVL.